This T cell receptor beta chain was recovered during a study of spatial heterogeneity in lung cancer. Overall study context: Detection consistently captured more beta-chain sequences than alpha-chain sequences.

The CDR3 loop spans 17 amino acids. Germline V gives CDR1 SGHDT, CDR2 YYEEEE. Between the trimmed V and J ends, which lost 3 bases and 2 bases, there was a span of 18 bases. The time point denotes: sample taken at primary tumor resection. Whole RNA came from tumor, nontumor lung or frozen PBMC and was sequenced without being sorted. In this sample, this clonotype turned up a few times. From the 5' RACE reads, TCRdb called clonotypes with MiXCR, one entry per CDR3 protein. The top ten clones hold 55% to 70% of a sample with tens of thousands of distinct CDR3 sequences, 12% to 15% of them seen once. This specimen was PBMCs, taken at surgery. V gene TRBV5-6 combines with J gene TRBJ1-5; no clear D gene. The source is a male donor with early-stage non-small cell lung cancer. CDR3 loop: CASSSMMDPRGNQPQHF. The DNA of the CDR3 is TGTGCCAGCAGCTCCATGATGGATCCGCGAGGCAATCAGCCCCAGCATTTT.